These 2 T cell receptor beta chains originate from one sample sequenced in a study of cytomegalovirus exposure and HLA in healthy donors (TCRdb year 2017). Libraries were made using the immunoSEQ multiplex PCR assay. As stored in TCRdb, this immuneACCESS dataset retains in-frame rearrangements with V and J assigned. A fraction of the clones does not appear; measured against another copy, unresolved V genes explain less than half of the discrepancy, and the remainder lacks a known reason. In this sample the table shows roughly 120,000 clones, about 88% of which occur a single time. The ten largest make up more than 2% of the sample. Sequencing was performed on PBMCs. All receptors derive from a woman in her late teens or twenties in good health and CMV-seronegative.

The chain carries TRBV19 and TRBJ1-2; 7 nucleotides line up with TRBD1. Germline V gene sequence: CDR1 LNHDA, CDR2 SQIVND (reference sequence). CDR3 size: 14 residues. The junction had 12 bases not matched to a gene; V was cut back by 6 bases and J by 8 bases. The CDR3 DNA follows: TGTGCCAGTAGGGGAGTGGACAGGCCTATGGGCTACACCTTC. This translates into CASRGVDRPMGYTF.

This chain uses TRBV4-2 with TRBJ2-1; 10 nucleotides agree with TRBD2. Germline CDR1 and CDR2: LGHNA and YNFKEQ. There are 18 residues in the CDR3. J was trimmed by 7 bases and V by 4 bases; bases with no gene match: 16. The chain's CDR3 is CASSLEAGLAGVSNEQFF. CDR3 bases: TGTGCCAGCAGCCTCGAAGCCGGGCTAGCGGGAGTCAGTAATGAGCAGTTCTTC.